This passage covers 3 T cell receptor beta chains from one sample sequenced in a study of CD8+CD57+ T cells in acquired aplastic anemia (dated by TCRdb to 2016 to 2019). Instrument used: Illumina HiSeq 2000. Genomic DNA was used as template for profiling of TCR beta VDJ combinations and CDR3 sequences. The public reads were reprocessed in TCRdb via fastp at Q25 and MiXCR, keeping in-frame beta chains. Each CDR3 protein gets just one entry, which takes the most common genes and DNA from the rows behind it. This sample gives over 200,000 distinct CDR3 sequences in total; roughly 55% of them show up just once. Roughly 29% of the sample is in the top ten clones. The sequenced material came from sorted CD4+, CD8+, or CD8+CD57+ T cells (not recorded which) from PBMCs. These receptors were collected from a human donor in good health.

This sequence joins TRBV20-1 and TRBJ1-2; D perhaps matches TRBD1 (5 bases). The germline gives CDR1 DFQATT, CDR2 SNEGSKA (reference sequence). V shed 3 bases and J shed 1 base, with 6 bases lying between them. This CDR3 contains 12 residues. The CDR3: CSARDNNYGYTF. CDR3 nucleotides: TGCAGTGCTAGGGACAATAACTATGGCTACACCTTC.

The chain combines TRBV7-9 with TRBJ2-5, with D possibly matching TRBD1 (6 bases). The CDR3 is 12 amino acids. Trimming removed 6 bases at V and 10 bases at J, with 15 bases between. Germline V gene data show CDR1 as SEHNR and CDR2 as FQNEAQ (reference sequence). The CDR3 region is CASSPRAGDQYF. In nucleotides, the CDR3 is TGTGCCAGCAGTCCTAGGGCAGGGGACCAGTACTTC.

This chain links TRBV29-1 with TRBJ2-7; D is possibly TRBD1 (7 bases). Per germline, CDR1 SQVTM and CDR2 ANQGSEA. This CDR3 is built from 13 residues. Trimming removed 7 bases from V and 1 base from J, with 14 bases in between. Here the CDR3 DNA reads TGCAGCGCCGGCTCAGGGGGGTCCTACGAGCAGTACTTC. This encodes CSAGSGGSYEQYF.